The T cell receptor (beta chain) under discussion was sequenced for a study of shared clonotypes between healthy human individuals. Recent vaccinations or acute infections were absent in the healthy HIV-negative adult donors. Regarding the study as a whole: Enrolling few donors narrowed the genetic and exposure-history diversity that was represented. Generation probabilities of non-shared clonotypes were lower (relative to those shared by all four donors). A few donors held about 4.6% of naive CD4 clonotypes in common.

The data were produced by immunoSEQ multiplex PCR, yet TCRdb's version contains in-frame clones alone and is incomplete. The data show around 340,000 clones, roughly 70% seen once. To note about this clone: As yet, its antigen is unknown.

This CDR3 is 16 amino acids long. Trimming took 3 bases from V and 2 from J, leaving 13 bases between them. The germline CDR1 and CDR2 sequences are KGHSH and LQKENI. The chain joins TRBV18 to TRBJ2-2; TRBD2 is a possible D gene (5 bases). The specimen was memory CD4+ T cells sorted from blood. Subset of the sample: CD45RA-negative fraction. The sequence derives from a man aged 25-45 years in good health. The CDR3 spells CASSPLAADNTGELFF. CDR3 coding DNA: TGTGCCAGCTCACCCCTTGCAGCGGACAACACCGGGGAGCTGTTTTTT.